Listed below are T cell receptor beta chains from one sample, sequenced in a study of CD8+ T cells in alopecia areata. Sequencing used immunoSEQ multiplex PCR; TCRdb keeps in-frame clones, though not all of them. The table shows about 160,000 clones, with approximately 45% occurring only once. Sequencing used CD4+ T cells sorted from blood. All receptors derive from a human donor with alopecia areata. Each CDR3 is given with its conserved first and last residue. D genes are given only for firm matches.

v_call d_call cdr3_aa
TRBV5-1 - CASSPAGPEAFF
TRBV29-1 TRBD1 CSVALTGGYTEAFF
TRBV29-1 - CSAAGGGLKEANTGELFF
TRBV7-9 - CASSSYPGEVQYF
TRBV7-2 TRBD2 CASSALAGLMDTQYF
TRBV11-3 - CASSLLFSSEQYF
TRBV10-2 - CASTGQIETEAFF
TRBV5-1 - CASSSGLHQETQYF
TRBV2 TRBD1 CARSRDRWADGYTF
TRBV5-4 - CASSFDTDTQYF
TRBV5-1 TRBD1 CASSLRQGDEDTQYF
TRBV30 - CAWGQDSNQPQHF
TRBV6-4 - CASSDANTGELFF
TRBV23-1 - CASSQFGGDKETQYF
TRBV5-1 - CASSLAGTASYNEQFF
TRBV28 - CASSRPPTTDTQYF
TRBV30 - CAWSDSLRREQFF